One and the same sample provided the 27 T cell receptor beta chains below, sequenced in a study of blood T cell repertoires in COVID-19 (TCRdb year 2020). Libraries were made using the immunoSEQ multiplex PCR assay. Entries here come from immuneACCESS through TCRdb and include only in-frame sequences with V and J called. Some clones fail to appear in such tables; in the studies checked, an unresolved V gene covers under half of the shortfall, and the cause of the remainder is unknown. Recorded for this sample are hundreds of thousands of clones; around nine tenths of them occurred a single time. Approximately 6.2% of the sample lies in the top ten. The sequencing sample was made of peripheral blood. The receptors here all came from a man in his sixties who had recovered from COVID-19.

This clone has a single count. The chain couples TRBV5-6 to TRBJ1-2; the match to TRBD1 covers 7 bases. There are 13 residues in the CDR3. Germline lookup yields CDR1 SGHDT and CDR2 YYEEEE. The junction had 6 bases not matched to a gene; V was cut back by 6 bases and J by 4 bases. The CDR3 here is CASTPGGTYGYTF. CDR3 bases: TGTGCCAGCACCCCAGGGGGGACCTATGGCTACACCTTC.

The V call is TRBV11-1, the J call TRBJ1-2, with a tentative D call TRBD1 (5 bases). V lost 1 base to trimming and J lost 3 bases, with 9 bases between them. The germline V gene has CDR1 SGHAT and CDR2 FQDESV (reference sequence). There are 14 residues in the CDR3. The CDR3 is CASSLGGFDYGYTF. The CDR3 bases are TGTGCCAGCAGCTTAGGGGGCTTCGACTATGGCTACACCTTC.

The chain uses TRBV13 and TRBJ2-5, with 7 positions matching TRBD1. V shed 4 bases, J shed 5 bases, and the junction held 10 bases outside the gene matches. This CDR3 contains 15 residues. CDR1 and CDR2 (germline): PRHDT, FYEKMQ (reference sequence). The CDR3 protein is CASSSRTGRLETQYF. CDR3 bases: TGTGCCAGCAGCTCCCGGACAGGCCGTCTGGAGACCCAGTACTTC.

The chain links TRBV5-4 to TRBJ1-2, with D possibly matching TRBD1 (5 bases). V was shortened by 1 base and J by 0 bases, with 7 bases between the two germline ends. There are 14 residues in the CDR3. CDR1 is SGHNT and CDR2 is YYREEE in the germline V gene (reference sequence). CDR3 in DNA: TGTGCCAGCAGCTTGCGGGGGGCTAACTATGGCTACACCTTC. This sequence encodes CASSLRGANYGYTF.

This chain uses TRBV11-2 with TRBJ1-2; D might be TRBD1 (5 bases). V lost 5 bases, J lost 4 bases, and 11 bases lay in between. CDR1 SGHAT and CDR2 FQNNGV come from the germline V gene. The CDR3 is 13 amino acids. The CDR3 sequence: CASSPGRSYGYTF. CDR3 sequence (DNA): TGTGCCAGCAGCCCAGGGCGTTCCTATGGCTACACCTTC. The whole variable domain, filled in from reference TRBV11-2 and TRBJ1-2, reads EAGVAQSPRYKIIEKRQSVAFWCNPISGHATLYWYQQILGQGPKLLIQFQNNGVVDDSQLPKDRFSAERLKGVDSTLKIQPAKLEDSAVYLCASSPGRSYGYTFGSGTRLTVV.

The chain links TRBV24-1 to TRBJ2-1, with 11 bases matching TRBD1. V lost 1 base and J lost 6; bases outside the gene matches: 4. The CDR3 spans 16 residues. CDR1 is KGHDR, CDR2 SFDVKD, per germline. The CDR3 DNA reads as TGTGCCACCAGTGATTTTACCGGGACAGGGGGCAATGAGCAGTTCTTC. Its protein is CATSDFTGTGGNEQFF.

V usage is TRBV15 and J usage is TRBJ1-2; tentative D call: TRBD1 (6 bases). From germline, CDR1 is LNHNV and CDR2 YYDKDF (reference sequence). V lost 0 bases and J lost 1, with 12 bases in between. The CDR3 sequence is 16 residues long. The CDR3 protein is CATSRDLQGGNYGYTF. The CDR3 nucleotides are TGTGCCACCAGCAGAGATCTACAGGGTGGTAACTATGGCTACACCTTC.

This clone was seen a single time. The genes are TRBV7-3 and TRBJ2-1; 9 nucleotides match TRBD1. The germline V gene encodes CDR1 SGHTA and CDR2 FQGTGA. The V gene end was trimmed by 5 bases and the J gene end by 8 bases; junction bases not matched to a gene: 7. This CDR3 spans 14 amino acids. This CDR3 is CASSHGQGSDEQFF. The CDR3, as DNA: TGTGCCAGCAGCCACGGACAGGGGTCGGATGAGCAGTTCTTC. Looking up the rest from reference TRBV7-3 and TRBJ2-1 gives the full variable domain: GAGVSQTPSNKVTEKGKYVELRCDPISGHTALYWYRQSLGQGPEFLIYFQGTGAADDSGLPNDRFFAVRPEGSVSTLKIQRTERGDSAVYLCASSHGQGSDEQFFGPGTRLTVL.

This clone appeared a single time. The rearrangement links TRBV3-1 (or the pseudogene TRBV3-2) to TRBJ2-5, with 8 positions matching TRBD2. Germline CDR1 LGHDT, CDR2 YNNKEL (reference sequence). The CDR3 spans 13 residues. Germline trimming cut 4 bases from V and 2 bases from J; bases unmatched to any gene: 0. This CDR3 reads CASSPGGQETQYF. In DNA form, the CDR3 reads TGTGCCAGCAGCCCGGGAGGGCAAGAGACCCAGTACTTC.

This chain uses TRBV19 with TRBJ2-1; the D gene is possibly TRBD2 (5 bases). Trimming took off 6 bases at V and 0 bases at J, with 9 bases between the two ends. Germline CDR1 LNHDA, CDR2 SQIVND (reference sequence). CDR3 length equals 14 residues. The CDR3 sequence: CASRRSGSYNEQFF. The CDR3 nucleotides are TGTGCCAGTAGGCGCAGCGGCTCCTACAATGAGCAGTTCTTC.

A few counts support this clone. The chain links TRBV6-1 to TRBJ2-3; D is perhaps TRBD2 (6 bases). The CDR3 spans 16 residues. V shed 4 bases and J shed 0 bases, with 14 bases lying between them. The germline CDR1 and CDR2 sequences are MNHNS and SASEGT. DNA for the CDR3: TGTGCCAGCAGTGCGAGACTAGGAGCTAGCACAGATACGCAGTATTTT. This translates into CASSARLGASTDTQYF.

The chain has TRBV5-1 and TRBJ1-2, with 11 positions matching TRBD1. In germline, CDR1 is SGHRS, CDR2 YFSETQ. The trim removed 0 bases at V and 1 base at J, leaving 8 bases unmatched. The CDR3 has 18 amino acids. Here the CDR3 reads CASSLAVGQGGYNYGYTF. CDR3 bases: TGCGCCAGCAGCTTGGCCGTGGGACAGGGGGGCTATAACTATGGCTACACCTTC.

The V gene is TRBV12-5, the J gene TRBJ1-3; D may be TRBD1 (5 bases). Trimming shortened V by 5 bases and J by 5 bases, and 19 bases separated the two germline ends. The CDR3 loop spans 16 amino acids. Germline assignment: CDR1 LGHNT and CDR2 FRNRAP. Here the CDR3 DNA reads TGTGCTAGTGGTCCCGGGACTGCCCTCTTTAGAAACACCATATATTTT. This translates into CASGPGTALFRNTIYF. The variable domain in full, with the rest retrieved from reference TRBV12-5 and TRBJ1-3, is DARVTQTPRHKVTEMGQEVTMRCQPILGHNTVFWYRQTMMQGLELLAYFRNRAPLDDSGMPKDRFSAEMPDATLATLKIQPSEPRDSAVYFCASGPGTALFRNTIYFGEGSWLTVV.

CDR3 loop: CASSREQVHNSPLHF. The CDR3 DNA reads TGTGCCAGCAGCAGAGAACAGGTTCATAATTCACCCCTCCACTTT. J is TRBJ1-6 and V is TRBV11-2; D possibly corresponds to TRBD1 (5 bases). The CDR3 contains 15 residues. CDR1 and CDR2 from the germline V gene are SGHAT and FQNNGV. Trimming took off 5 bases at V and 5 bases at J, with 13 bases between the two ends. Full variable domain (missing parts from reference TRBV11-2 and TRBJ1-6): EAGVAQSPRYKIIEKRQSVAFWCNPISGHATLYWYQQILGQGPKLLIQFQNNGVVDDSQLPKDRFSAERLKGVDSTLKIQPAKLEDSAVYLCASSREQVHNSPLHFGNGTRLTVT.

The chain has TRBV6-2 or TRBV6-3 and TRBJ2-1; 9 nucleotides align to TRBD1. V gave up 6 bases and J gave up 5 bases; unmatched junction bases: 8. This CDR3 region has 15 residues. Germline V CDR1 and CDR2: MNHEY, SVGEGT. The CDR3 region has the DNA TGTGCCAGCAGCTTAACGGGACAGGGCCACAATGAGCAGTTCTTC. Residues: CASSLTGQGHNEQFF.

The sample holds one count of this clone. This chain joins TRBV9 and TRBJ2-3; TRBD2 agrees at 10 bases. The CDR3 is made up of 16 amino acids. V was pared by 0 bases and J by 5 bases, with 6 bases of the junction left unmatched. From germline, CDR1 is SGDLS and CDR2 YYNGEE. DNA of the CDR3: TGTGCCAGCAGCGTAGATCCAGCGGGAGGGAGAGATACGCAGTATTTT. This translates into CASSVDPAGGRDTQYF.

V is TRBV28 and J is TRBJ2-3; TRBD2 might be the D (5 bases). In germline, CDR1 is MDHEN, CDR2 SYDVKM. Trimming cost V 7 bases and J 6 bases, with 35 bases left between them. The CDR3 contains 20 residues. CDR3 nucleotide sequence: TGTGCCAGCACCCCACCCGGAGGAATCCTACCCCTGCCCGGGCGGGATACGCAGTATTTT. Amino acid sequence: CASTPPGGILPLPGRDTQYF.

The J gene is TRBJ2-5, the V gene TRBV7-3; 8 nucleotides match TRBD1. The length of the CDR3 is 15 residues. CDR1 is SGHTA, CDR2 FQGTGA, per germline. V dropped 5 bases and J dropped 7; count of bases not matched to a gene: 12. The CDR3 region has the DNA TGTGCCAGCAGCCTTGGACAGGGCCTCGGGGGGACCCAGTACTTC. This encodes CASSLGQGLGGTQYF.

Here the CDR3 reads CASSVRTGGQEKLFF. The DNA for the CDR3 is TGTGCCAGCAGCGTAAGAACGGGGGGCCAGGAAAAACTGTTTTTT. The chain links TRBV9 to TRBJ1-4, with TRBD1 as a possible D gene (6 bases). The CDR3 is made up of 15 amino acids. Germline CDR1 reads SGDLS; CDR2 reads YYNGEE. Trimming removed 1 base at V and 8 bases at J, with 15 bases between.

This chain uses TRBV19 with TRBJ1-5; TRBD1 matches at 10 bases. With V trimmed by 4 bases and J by 7 bases, 10 bases remained unmatched. The CDR3 covers 16 residues. Looked up from germline, CDR1 is LNHDA and CDR2 is SQIVND (reference sequence). CDR3 DNA: TGTGCCAGTAGTACCGACCGGGACAGGGGTGACCAGCCCCAGCATTTT. It codes for CASSTDRDRGDQPQHF.

This chain joins TRBV5-1 and TRBJ2-5; 15 bases match TRBD2. The CDR3 covers 18 residues. The germline CDR1 and CDR2 sequences are SGHRS and YFSETQ. Germline trimming cut 4 bases from V and 5 bases from J; bases unmatched to any gene: 12. The CDR3 here is CASSEGLAGGPSYETQYF. The CDR3 DNA follows: TGCGCCAGCAGCGAAGGACTAGCGGGGGGGCCTAGTTATGAGACCCAGTACTTC. Looking up the rest from reference TRBV5-1 and TRBJ2-5 gives the full variable domain: KAGVTQTPRYLIKTRGQQVTLSCSPISGHRSVSWYQQTPGQGLQFLFEYFSETQRNKGNFPGRFSGRQFSNSRSEMNVSTLELGDSALYLCASSEGLAGGPSYETQYFGPGTRLLVL.

The rearrangement links TRBV18 to TRBJ2-1; the D gene is possibly TRBD1 (6 bases). The CDR3 sequence is 17 residues long. From germline, CDR1 is KGHSH and CDR2 LQKENI. Trimming took 1 base from V and 0 from J, leaving 13 bases between them. The CDR3 region has the DNA TGTGCCAGCTCACCACTGCCGGGACAAATCTCCTACAATGAGCAGTTCTTC. Amino acids: CASSPLPGQISYNEQFF.

The CDR3 spells CASSLVVGGPGTYNEQFF. The CDR3 nucleotides read TGCGCCAGCAGCTTGGTGGTGGGAGGGCCGGGAACCTACAATGAGCAGTTCTTC. This sequence joins TRBV5-1 and TRBJ2-1; TRBD2 agrees at 7 bases. The V and J ends lost 0 bases and 2 bases, in that order; junction bases with no gene match: 11. Germline CDR1 is SGHRS and CDR2 is YFSETQ. This CDR3 has 18 residues.

The chain carries TRBV15 and TRBJ1-1; no clear D gene. The V gene's germline CDR1 is LNHNV and CDR2 YYDKDF (reference sequence). The V and J ends lost 0 bases and 3 bases respectively, with 8 bases between them. This CDR3 has 14 amino acids. For the CDR3, the DNA is TGTGCCACCAGCAGAGATCGGGTATACACTGAAGCTTTCTTT. Protein product: CATSRDRVYTEAFF. The whole variable domain, filled in from reference TRBV15 and TRBJ1-1, reads DAMVIQNPRYQVTQFGKPVTLSCSQTLNHNVMYWYQQKSSQAPKLLFHYYDKDFNNEADTPDNFQSRRPNTSFCFLDIRSPGLGDTAMYLCATSRDRVYTEAFFGQGTRLTVV.

This sequence joins TRBV7-2 and TRBJ2-7; D unclear. Germline CDR1 is SGHTA and CDR2 is FQGNSA. The CDR3 contains 18 residues. V shed 1 base and J shed 0 bases, with 19 bases lying between them. The CDR3 nucleotides are TGTGCCAGCAGCTTAGGCCCTCGTGCTCCCAAGAGCTCCTACGAGCAGTACTTC. As protein: CASSLGPRAPKSSYEQYF.

This chain joins TRBV2 and TRBJ2-7; 8 bases are a match to TRBD1. CDR1 is SNHLY and CDR2 is FYNNEI in the germline V gene. V was pared by 6 bases and J by 0 bases, with 7 bases of the junction left unmatched. The CDR3 spans 15 residues. The CDR3 is CASRQGALSSYEQYF. In nucleotides, the CDR3 is TGTGCCAGCAGGCAGGGGGCCCTCAGCTCCTACGAGCAGTACTTC.

The chain joins TRBV30 to TRBJ1-4, with 7 bases fitting TRBD1. V lost 0 bases, J lost 5 bases, and 3 bases stayed unmatched. CDR1 GTSNPN and CDR2 SVGIG come from the germline V gene (reference sequence). The CDR3 consists of 14 residues. The CDR3 DNA reads as TGTGCCTGGAGTGTTGGGACAGAGAATGAAAAACTGTTTTTT. Translation: CAWSVGTENEKLFF.